What follows are 25 T cell receptor beta chains derived from one specimen sequenced in a study of T cell responses to AZD1222 COVID-19 vaccine. Data came from immunoSEQ multiplex PCR; TCRdb stores just in-frame clones and leaves some out. The repertoire holds approximately 130,000 clones, with under 95% as singletons. Source: peripheral blood, taken on day 0 of AZD1222 vaccination. These receptors were taken from an adult in good health.

This clone was observed a handful of times. This chain connects TRBV11-2 to TRBJ2-3; D uncertain. Germline CDR1 is SGHAT and CDR2 is FQNNGV. V lost 0 bases and J 2 bases, leaving 12 bases between the germline ends. This CDR3 comprises 16 residues. The CDR3 here is CASSLDLGRHTDTQYF. The CDR3 nucleotides are TGTGCCAGCAGCTTAGATCTGGGTAGACACACAGATACGCAGTATTTT.

As regards this clone: The same CDR3 arises from other DNA sequences in this sample as well. This chain links TRBV4-2 with TRBJ1-1; D may be TRBD1 (6 bases). Germline-derived CDR1 and CDR2 are LGHNA and YNFKEQ. The length of the CDR3 is 15 residues. The V end was cut by 1 base, the J end by 5 bases, with 14 bases between. The CDR3, as DNA: TGTGCCAGCAGCCAAGCCCAGACAGGAGGAACTGAAGCTTTCTTT. This gives the protein CASSQAQTGGTEAFF.

This chain connects TRBV2 to TRBJ1-6; D call uncertain. CDR3 length equals 14 residues. Germline V lookup: CDR1 SNHLY, CDR2 FYNNEI. V shed 10 bases and J shed 4 bases, with 14 bases lying between them. In DNA, the CDR3 is TGTGCCACAGAGGGCCCTCTTTATAATTCACCCCTCCACTTT. Its translation is CATEGPLYNSPLHF.

The chain couples TRBV7-2 to TRBJ2-1, with D perhaps TRBD1 (5 bases). CDR1 and CDR2 from the germline V gene are SGHTA and FQGNSA. Trimming shortened V by 3 bases and J by 7 bases, and 13 bases separated the two germline ends. This CDR3 region has 14 residues. CDR3 bases: TGTGCCAGCAGCTTTACCCAAGACAGAAATGAGCAGTTCTTC. It translates to CASSFTQDRNEQFF.

This chain connects TRBV18 to TRBJ2-4, with D perhaps TRBD1 (6 bases). This CDR3 comprises 16 residues. The V end lost 2 bases, the J end lost 0 bases, and 11 bases lay between the germline ends. Germline CDR1 reads KGHSH; CDR2 reads LQKENI. The CDR3 is CASSPDRSLAKNIQYF. CDR3 nucleotide sequence: TGTGCCAGCTCACCAGACAGGTCACTAGCCAAAAACATTCAGTACTTC.

In this sample, this clone turned up once. V is TRBV14 and J is TRBJ1-4, with D perhaps TRBD1 (5 bases). Trimming left V 1 base short and J 8 bases short, with 20 bases between. Germline V gives CDR1 SGHDN, CDR2 FVKESK. The length of the CDR3 is 17 residues. DNA for the CDR3: TGTGCCAGCAGCCAAGCAGTTTCCAAGGGGCGAAGGGAAAAACTGTTTTTT. As protein: CASSQAVSKGRREKLFF.

This rearrangement joins TRBV18 to TRBJ2-5; D is perhaps TRBD1 (6 bases). This CDR3 has 15 residues. CDR1 is KGHSH and CDR2 is LQKENI in the germline V gene. Trimming left V 4 bases short and J 1 base short, with 13 bases between. The DNA for the CDR3 is TGTGCCAGCTCACTGAACCAAGGGGGCCAAGAGACCCAGTACTTC. It specifies CASSLNQGGQETQYF.

This clone was found a few times. The V call is TRBV2, the J call TRBJ1-6, with D hard to call. The germline V gene encodes CDR1 SNHLY and CDR2 FYNNEI. V was cut by 7 bases and J by 6 bases, with 7 bases left in between. The CDR3 consists of 12 residues. The CDR3 loop reads CASTVANSPLHF. The CDR3 DNA sequence: TGTGCCAGCACGGTCGCTAATTCACCCCTCCACTTT.

The chain links TRBV9 to TRBJ1-1; D is unresolved. Germline-derived CDR1 and CDR2 are SGDLS and YYNGEE. CDR3 length equals 14 residues. Between the trimmed V and J ends, which lost 0 bases and 1 base, there was a span of 7 bases. CDR3 nucleotides: TGTGCCAGCAGCGTAGATGGAGAGAACACTGAAGCTTTCTTT. Its protein product is CASSVDGENTEAFF.

Only one count was recorded for this clone. This sequence joins TRBV2 and TRBJ2-2; tentatively, D is TRBD1 or TRBD2 (5 bases each). Germline CDR1 reads SNHLY; CDR2 reads FYNNEI. The CDR3 sequence is 16 residues long. The germline V and J ends were trimmed by 7 bases and 5 bases, with 20 bases remaining between them. The CDR3 DNA reads as TGTGCCAGCAAATATTCTCATCGAGGGGCTACCGGGGAGCTGTTTTTT. Its protein product is CASKYSHRGATGELFF.

This clone showed up just once. The gene calls are TRBV5-6 and TRBJ2-5, with D unresolved. There are 13 residues in the CDR3. Germline V gene lookup returns CDR1 SGHDT and CDR2 YYEEEE. The germline V and J ends were trimmed by 0 bases and 5 bases, with 8 bases remaining between them. CDR3 sequence reads: CASSLAFSETQYF. The CDR3 nucleotides are TGTGCCAGCAGCTTGGCCTTTAGCGAGACCCAGTACTTC.

The V and J genes are TRBV3-1 (or the pseudogene TRBV3-2) and TRBJ1-4; 8 bases map to TRBD1. The trim removed 4 bases at V and 5 bases at J, leaving 6 bases unmatched. Germline V CDR1 and CDR2: LGHDT, YNNKEL (reference sequence). This CDR3 is built from 15 residues. The CDR3 sequence: CASSLTGTGNEKLFF. Written as DNA, the CDR3 is TGTGCCAGCAGCCTGACAGGGACAGGAAATGAAAAACTGTTTTTT.

The chain carries TRBV9 and TRBJ2-1; TRBD2 matches at 10 bases. This CDR3 comprises 17 residues. Germline-derived CDR1 and CDR2 are SGDLS and YYNGEE. The V segment lost 0 bases and the J segment 4 bases; nucleotides outside the gene matches: 7. CDR3 in DNA: TGTGCCAGCAGCGTAGCTACTGGGACTAGCGCATACAATGAGCAGTTCTTC. It codes for CASSVATGTSAYNEQFF. The whole variable domain, filled in from reference TRBV9 and TRBJ2-1, reads DSGVTQTPKHLITATGQRVTLRCSPRSGDLSVYWYQQSLDQGLQFLIQYYNGEERAKGNILERFSAQQFPDLHSELNLSSLELGDSALYFCASSVATGTSAYNEQFFGPGTRLTVL.

The chain has TRBV3-1 (or the pseudogene TRBV3-2) and TRBJ2-1, with TRBD2 as a possible D gene (5 bases). Germline lookup yields CDR1 LGHDT and CDR2 YNNKEL (reference sequence). Trimming stripped 8 bases from V and 3 bases from J, with 5 bases between. This CDR3 is built from 11 residues. The CDR3 DNA follows: TGTGCCAGCCGGGGCTACAATGAGCAGTTCTTC. Its protein product is CASRGYNEQFF.

J is TRBJ1-2 and V is TRBV2; D gene unclear. CDR1 SNHLY and CDR2 FYNNEI come from the germline V gene. The germline V and J ends were trimmed by 0 bases and 8 bases, with 4 bases remaining between them. The CDR3 contains 11 residues. The CDR3: CASSEALGYTF. CDR3 nucleotide sequence: TGTGCCAGCAGTGAAGCGCTCGGCTACACCTTC. The full variable domain, with the rest looked up from reference TRBV2 and TRBJ1-2, is EPEVTQTPSHQVTQMGQEVILRCVPISNHLYFYWYRQILGQKVEFLVSFYNNEISEKSEIFDDQFSVERPDGSNFTLKIRSTKLEDSAMYFCASSEALGYTFGSGTRLTVV.

CDR3 amino acids: CASQGYTEAFF. Here the CDR3 DNA reads TGTGCCAGCCAGGGTTACACTGAAGCTTTCTTT. The gene calls are TRBV12-3 or TRBV12-4 and TRBJ1-1, with D perhaps TRBD1 (5 bases). The CDR3 runs to 11 residues. V was trimmed by 8 bases and J by 3 bases, leaving 7 bases between them.

This chain uses TRBV28 with TRBJ1-3; D not certain. Trimming took 4 bases from V and 9 from J, leaving 31 bases between them. CDR3 length equals 19 residues. Germline V gene data show CDR1 as MDHEN and CDR2 as SYDVKM. The DNA of the CDR3 is TGTGCCAGCAGTTCGGTGAGCCGGGCCCCGGTGAGGGAAACTTCCACCATATATTTT. As protein: CASSSVSRAPVRETSTIYF.

This clone was counted once. The V call is TRBV11-3, the J call TRBJ2-1; 10 nucleotides align to TRBD2. This CDR3 has 16 amino acids. Germline CDR1 and CDR2: SGHNT and YENEEA. Trimming removed 2 bases from V and 2 bases from J; junction bases left unmatched: 3. The CDR3 here is CASSLRLAGPYNEQFF. The CDR3 nucleotides read TGTGCCAGCAGCTTACGACTAGCGGGTCCCTACAATGAGCAGTTCTTC.

This chain connects TRBV19 to TRBJ1-2; D is perhaps TRBD1 (5 bases). The V end was cut by 10 bases, the J end by 6 bases, with 15 bases between. The germline gives CDR1 LNHDA, CDR2 SQIVND (reference sequence). The length of the CDR3 is 12 residues. In DNA, the CDR3 is TGTGCCACAGAAGACAGAAAGAATGGCTACACCTTC. It codes for CATEDRKNGYTF. The variable domain in full, with the rest retrieved from reference TRBV19 and TRBJ1-2, is DGGITQSPKYLFRKEGQNVTLSCEQNLNHDAMYWYRQDPGQGLRLIYYSQIVNDFQKGDIAEGYSVSREKKESFPLTVTSAQKNPTAFYLCATEDRKNGYTFGSGTRLTVV.

The V call is TRBV6-5, the J call TRBJ1-4; the match to TRBD1 covers 7 bases. The CDR3 consists of 15 residues. Germline values: CDR1 MNHEY, CDR2 SVGAGI. J gave up 4 bases and V 6 bases, and 8 bases lay outside the gene matches. CDR3: CASRGQAKLNEKLFF. In DNA form, the CDR3 reads TGTGCCAGCAGAGGACAGGCGAAACTTAATGAAAAACTGTTTTTT.

V usage is TRBV7-6 and J usage is TRBJ2-1; D possibly corresponds to TRBD2 (6 bases). The V and J ends lost 4 bases and 2 bases respectively, with 12 bases between them. The CDR3 covers 15 residues. The germline V gene encodes CDR1 SGHVS and CDR2 FNYEAQ. The CDR3 region is CASSSLASPYNEQFF. The CDR3 DNA sequence: TGTGCCAGCAGCTCTCTAGCGAGCCCCTACAATGAGCAGTTCTTC.

The chain combines TRBV6-1 with TRBJ1-2; 7 nucleotides match TRBD1. Germline V gene lookup returns CDR1 MNHNS and CDR2 SASEGT. The CDR3 loop spans 16 amino acids. Trimming removed 2 bases from V and 5 bases from J; junction bases left unmatched: 11. The CDR3 protein is CASSETPTGDRYGYTF. CDR3 DNA: TGTGCCAGCAGTGAAACTCCAACAGGGGATAGGTATGGCTACACCTTC.

The rearrangement links TRBV2 to TRBJ1-1; perhaps TRBD1 as D (5 bases). Germline V CDR1 and CDR2: SNHLY, FYNNEI. The V gene lost 6 bases and the J gene lost 5 bases, with 16 bases spanning the gap. The CDR3 runs to 14 residues. Here the CDR3 reads CASRRDDLGTEAFF. CDR3 DNA: TGTGCCAGCAGAAGGGACGACCTAGGGACTGAAGCTTTCTTT.

The chain links TRBV7-8 to TRBJ2-2; TRBD1 is a possible D gene (5 bases). Per germline, CDR1 SGHVS and CDR2 FQNEAQ. The V end lost 2 bases, the J end lost 0 bases, and 22 bases lay between the germline ends. The CDR3 has 20 residues. The CDR3 spells CASSLLRERPQVANTGELFF. Written as DNA, the CDR3 is TGTGCCAGCAGCTTACTTAGGGAACGACCACAGGTGGCGAACACCGGGGAGCTGTTTTTT.

The chain couples TRBV21-1 to TRBJ2-7. TRBV21-1 is a pseudogene. The CDR3 runs 15 residues. This CDR3 reads CASSKGEGRGYEQYF. Here the CDR3 DNA reads TGTGCCAGCAGCAAAGGTGAGGGGCGAGGGTACGAGCAGTACTTC.